Following are 26 T cell receptor beta chains from one sample sequenced in a study of blood T cell repertoires in COVID-19. Sequencing used immunoSEQ multiplex PCR; TCRdb keeps in-frame clones, though not all of them. The sample includes 300,000 to 350,000 clones, more than 70% of them seen just once. Sequenced sample: peripheral blood. Receptors originate from a woman aged 25 to 39 with COVID-19, enrolled during active disease.

The CDR3 sequence is CASSSQVSGANVLTF. The CDR3 bases are TGTGCCAGCAGTTCACAGGTCTCTGGGGCCAACGTCCTGACTTTC. J is TRBJ2-6 and V is TRBV25-1; D perhaps matches TRBD1 (5 bases). CDR1 and CDR2 (germline): MGHDK, SYGVNS. The CDR3 runs 15 residues. V was clipped by 5 bases and J by 0 bases, with 8 bases between them.

This rearrangement joins TRBV6-5 to TRBJ1-3, with D perhaps TRBD1 (6 bases). CDR1 is MNHEY and CDR2 is SVGAGI in the germline V gene. V was pared by 1 base and J by 2 bases, with 12 bases between. The CDR3 has 16 residues. The CDR3 nucleotides read TGTGCCAGCAGTTACTTTCGGGGGGCGGCTGGAAACACCATATATTTT. Encoded protein: CASSYFRGAAGNTIYF.

The J gene is TRBJ2-1, the V gene TRBV9; 9 bases map to TRBD2. The CDR3 length is 16 residues. Germline V lookup: CDR1 SGDLS, CDR2 YYNGEE. Trimming cost V 0 bases and J 7 bases; bases outside gene matches: 8. The DNA of the CDR3 is TGTGCCAGCAGCGTAGCTGTGCGGGGGGGCCAAAATGAGCAGTTCTTC. Protein sequence: CASSVAVRGGQNEQFF.

The V call is TRBV28, the J call TRBJ1-4; TRBD1 aligns across 9 bases. J gave up 8 bases and V 1 base, and 5 bases lay outside the gene matches. Per the germline V gene, CDR1 is MDHEN and CDR2 is SYDVKM. The CDR3 is 15 residues long. The CDR3 is CASSLSGTGWEKLFF. Here the CDR3 DNA reads TGTGCCAGCAGTTTATCAGGGACAGGGTGGGAAAAACTGTTTTTT.

V and J are TRBV6-1 and TRBJ1-2; D is unclear. The CDR3 length is 15 residues. Trimming removed 3 bases at V and 3 bases at J, with 14 bases between. Germline assignment: CDR1 MNHNS and CDR2 SASEGT. The CDR3 nucleotides read TGTGCCAGCAGTGACCGGGAACCCCTATACTATGGCTACACCTTC. Translated: CASSDREPLYYGYTF.

This sequence joins TRBV5-4 and TRBJ2-1; the D gene is possibly TRBD2 (5 bases). V was clipped by 4 bases and J by 0 bases, with 11 bases between them. The CDR3 runs 15 residues. Germline V gene lookup returns CDR1 SGHNT and CDR2 YYREEE (reference sequence). In nucleotides, the CDR3 is TGTGCCAGCAGCCAGGACTTTCCCTCCTACAATGAGCAGTTCTTC. Translated: CASSQDFPSYNEQFF. The full variable domain, in which reference TRBV5-4 and TRBJ2-1 provide the parts outside the CDR3, is ETGVTQSPTHLIKTRGQQVTLRCSSQSGHNTVSWYQQALGQGPQFIFQYYREEENGRGNFPPRFSGLQFPNYSSELNVNALELDDSALYLCASSQDFPSYNEQFFGPGTRLTVL.

This clone showed up just a few times. This rearrangement joins TRBV7-9 to TRBJ2-5; D possibly corresponds to TRBD1 (6 bases). The CDR3 has 12 residues. Per the germline V gene, CDR1 is SEHNR and CDR2 is FQNEAQ (reference sequence). Trimming took 5 bases from V and 7 from J, leaving 11 bases between them. The DNA for the CDR3 is TGTGCCAGCAGCCACGTAGGGGGGACCCAGTACTTC. Translation: CASSHVGGTQYF.

The J gene is TRBJ1-5, the V gene TRBV4-1; 7 bases map to TRBD1. This CDR3 spans 18 amino acids. Trimming removed 1 base from V and 2 bases from J; junction bases left unmatched: 11. From germline, CDR1 is MGHRA and CDR2 YSYEKL. The DNA for the CDR3 is TGCGCCAGCAGCCAAGTACTTTACTCCGGGACAGGCAATCAGCCCCAGCATTTT. It codes for CASSQVLYSGTGNQPQHF.

A few counts support this clone. This chain uses TRBV25-1 with TRBJ1-4; no clear D gene. V was shortened by 1 base and J by 0 bases, with 6 bases between the two germline ends. This CDR3 has 15 residues. Per germline, CDR1 MGHDK and CDR2 SYGVNS. In nucleotides, the CDR3 is TGTGCCAGCAGTGAATTGGAGACAACTAATGAAAAACTGTTTTTT. It encodes CASSELETTNEKLFF. The full variable domain, in which reference TRBV25-1 and TRBJ1-4 provide the parts outside the CDR3, is EADIYQTPRYLVIGTGKKITLECSQTMGHDKMYWYQQDPGMELHLIHYSYGVNSTEKGDLSSESTVSRIRTEHFPLTLESARPSHTSQYLCASSELETTNEKLFFGSGTQLSVL.

The genes are TRBV19 and TRBJ1-4; no firm D call. Trimming removed 4 bases at V and 8 bases at J, with 17 bases between. CDR3 length: 15 residues. From germline, CDR1 is LNHDA and CDR2 SQIVND (reference sequence). The CDR3 DNA reads as TGTGCCAGTAGTACCCACAGCCGGGGTAGCGAAAAACTGTTTTTT. Translating it yields CASSTHSRGSEKLFF.

This clone was seen a single time. The CDR3 reads CASSRTGSSGTEAFF. Here the CDR3 DNA reads TGTGCCAGCAGCCGGACGGGGTCTTCGGGCACTGAAGCTTTCTTT. The chain employs TRBV5-5 and TRBJ1-1; D is unclear. CDR3 size: 15 residues. V dropped 4 bases and J dropped 4 bases, with 17 bases sitting between them. Germline lookup yields CDR1 SGHKS and CDR2 YYEKEE (reference sequence).

The genes are TRBV5-4 and TRBJ2-7; D is perhaps TRBD1 (6 bases). The length of the CDR3 is 15 residues. The germline gives CDR1 SGHNT, CDR2 YYREEE (reference sequence). V was cut by 1 base and J by 5 bases, with 16 bases left in between. CDR3 in DNA: TGTGCCAGCAGCTTGATAGGCTACAGGGCCAACGAGCAGTACTTC. Translating it yields CASSLIGYRANEQYF.

V usage is TRBV6-5 and J usage is TRBJ1-1; no clear D gene. V dropped 5 bases and J dropped 1 base, with 11 bases sitting between them. CDR3 size: 14 residues. Germline assignment: CDR1 MNHEY and CDR2 SVGAGI. The CDR3 coding sequence is TGTGCCAGCAGTCTCAGGTCCGGGAACACTGAAGCTTTCTTT. Its translation is CASSLRSGNTEAFF.

This chain links TRBV7-9 with TRBJ1-1, with unresolved D. V was cut by 6 bases and J by 2 bases, with 13 bases left in between. Germline values: CDR1 SEHNR, CDR2 FQNEAQ (reference sequence). CDR3 length: 14 amino acids. As DNA, the CDR3 is TGTGCCAGCAGTTTTTCGAGACACAACACTGAAGCTTTCTTT. This translates into CASSFSRHNTEAFF.

The chain couples TRBV28 to TRBJ1-2; D gene uncertain. The length of the CDR3 is 12 residues. V was clipped by 4 bases and J by 8 bases, with 11 bases between them. CDR1 MDHEN and CDR2 SYDVKM come from the germline V gene. The CDR3 protein is CASSSSRIGYTF. The DNA of the CDR3 is TGTGCCAGCAGTTCGAGTCGTATAGGCTACACCTTC.

The chain carries TRBV6-5 and TRBJ2-1; 12 bases line up with TRBD2. The CDR3 is 15 amino acids. V lost 5 bases, J lost 8 bases, and 7 bases stayed unmatched. Germline lookup yields CDR1 MNHEY and CDR2 SVGAGI. The CDR3 region is CASSRLAGASYEQFF. The DNA of the CDR3 is TGTGCCAGCAGTCGACTAGCGGGGGCGAGCTATGAGCAGTTCTTC.

This chain uses TRBV5-5 with TRBJ2-1, with 11 positions matching TRBD2. Trimming took 5 bases from V and 6 from J; bases not matched to a gene: 7. The germline gives CDR1 SGHKS, CDR2 YYEKEE (reference sequence). The length of the CDR3 is 15 residues. CDR3 DNA: TGTGCCAGCAGAGTAGGACTAGCGGGTTTCAATGAGCAGTTCTTC. Its protein is CASRVGLAGFNEQFF. Using reference TRBV5-5 and TRBJ2-1 for the parts outside the CDR3, the full variable domain is DAGVTQSPTHLIKTRGQQVTLRCSPISGHKSVSWYQQVLGQGPQFIFQYYEKEERGRGNFPDRFSARQFPNYSSELNVNALLLGDSALYLCASRVGLAGFNEQFFGPGTRLTVL.

The chain recombines TRBV7-2 with TRBJ1-2; TRBD1 matches at 8 bases. The CDR3 totals 15 residues. V trimming: 5 bases; J trimming: 8 bases; junction bases outside the gene matches: 13. Germline values: CDR1 SGHTA, CDR2 FQGNSA. The CDR3 region is CASSLLPGQVGGYTF. Written as DNA, the CDR3 is TGTGCCAGCAGCCTATTGCCGGGACAGGTCGGCGGCTACACCTTC.

The J gene is TRBJ2-1, the V gene TRBV5-1, with 11 bases fitting TRBD1. Germline-derived CDR1 and CDR2 are SGHRS and YFSETQ. The CDR3 has 16 residues. J was trimmed by 7 bases and V by 4 bases; bases with no gene match: 10. CDR3: CASSADGTGGFNEQFF. CDR3 sequence (DNA): TGCGCCAGCAGCGCGGATGGGACAGGGGGTTTTAATGAGCAGTTCTTC.

This rearrangement joins TRBV4-2 to TRBJ1-6; 9 bases fit TRBD1. With 4 bases clipped from V and 8 bases from J, the junction kept 6 bases outside the gene matches. CDR1 LGHNA and CDR2 YNFKEQ come from the germline V gene. The CDR3 is 15 amino acids. CDR3: CASSPRQGGDSPLHF. DNA for the CDR3: TGTGCCAGCAGCCCCCGACAGGGGGGTGATTCACCCCTCCACTTT.

The CDR3 loop reads CASSAGGQGARWNTEAFF. CDR3 DNA: TGTGCCAGCAGTGCTGGGGGACAGGGGGCTAGGTGGAACACTGAAGCTTTCTTT. The rearrangement uses TRBV25-1 and TRBJ1-1; 12 bases fit TRBD1. Germline CDR1 MGHDK, CDR2 SYGVNS. V shed 4 bases, J shed 1 base, and the junction held 10 bases outside the gene matches. The CDR3 totals 18 residues.

This clone was counted a single time. The chain couples TRBV29-1 to TRBJ1-1; D is unresolved. The CDR3 runs to 14 residues. The germline V and J ends were trimmed by 4 bases and 0 bases, with 12 bases remaining between them. Per germline, CDR1 SQVTM and CDR2 ANQGSEA. The chain's CDR3 is CSVGHAQMNTEAFF. The CDR3 DNA reads as TGCAGCGTTGGCCACGCACAAATGAACACTGAAGCTTTCTTT.

The V and J genes are TRBV2 and TRBJ1-4, with TRBD1 matching over 7 bases. The germline gives CDR1 SNHLY, CDR2 FYNNEI. The CDR3 runs to 14 residues. The V segment lost 6 bases and the J segment 8 bases; nucleotides outside the gene matches: 9. The chain's CDR3 is CASSRTGVEEKLFF. The CDR3 DNA is TGTGCCAGCAGCCGTACAGGGGTTGAGGAAAAACTGTTTTTT.

The chain links TRBV19 to TRBJ2-1; 8 bases are a match to TRBD1. Germline loops: CDR1 LNHDA, CDR2 SQIVND (reference sequence). CDR3 length equals 15 residues. The trim removed 5 bases at V and 4 bases at J, leaving 7 bases unmatched. The CDR3 loop is CASSPNRGVYNEQFF. In nucleotides, the CDR3 is TGTGCCAGTAGTCCCAACAGGGGGGTTTACAATGAGCAGTTCTTC.

The chain links TRBV7-2 to TRBJ2-7, with D possibly TRBD2 on 5 matching bases. V gave up 5 bases and J gave up 3 bases, with 14 bases separating them. Germline V lookup: CDR1 SGHTA, CDR2 FQGNSA. CDR3 size: 14 residues. The CDR3, as DNA: TGTGCCAGCAGCCAAAGGTCGGGGAGCTACGAGCAGTACTTC. Translating it yields CASSQRSGSYEQYF.

The rearrangement uses TRBV7-2 and TRBJ1-5; D is undetermined. V was pared by 5 bases and J by 4 bases, with 15 bases between. Germline CDR1 is SGHTA and CDR2 is FQGNSA. The CDR3 length is 15 residues. CDR3 DNA sequence: TGTGCCAGCAGCGCAGACAAGACTAAGAATCAGCCCCAGCATTTT. This sequence encodes CASSADKTKNQPQHF. The full variable domain, completed using reference TRBV7-2 and TRBJ1-5, is GAGVSQSPSNKVTEKGKDVELRCDPISGHTALYWYRQSLGQGLEFLIYFQGNSAPDKSGLPSDRFSAERTGGSVSTLTIQRTQQEDSAVYLCASSADKTKNQPQHFGDGTRLSIL.